Following are 27 T cell receptor beta chains from one sample sequenced in a study of PD-L1 blockade in urothelial cancer. Noted time point: peripheral blood 6 weeks after treatment start. The assay was immunoSEQ multiplex PCR, and TCRdb's table has in-frame clones only and misses some. The repertoire holds more than 95,000 clones, around nine tenths seen once, with under 2% in the top ten. This specimen consisted of PBMCs, obtained around atezolizumab (anti-PD-L1) treatment. Receptors originate from a man aged 60 to 75 with urothelial cancer.

The rearrangement uses TRBV5-6 and TRBJ2-5; 8 bases line up with TRBD2. From germline, CDR1 is SGHDT and CDR2 YYEEEE. The CDR3 loop spans 15 amino acids. The V gene end was trimmed by 3 bases and the J gene end by 4 bases; junction bases not matched to a gene: 8. The CDR3 bases are TGTGCCAGCAGCTCCCCGGGGGGGGACGGAGAGACCCAGTACTTC. This sequence encodes CASSSPGGDGETQYF.

This clone was observed a handful of times. The rearrangement links TRBV5-8 to TRBJ2-7, with D perhaps TRBD1 (6 bases). CDR3 length equals 13 residues. Deletions cut 4 bases from V and 3 bases from J, with 11 bases between. Germline V gene data show CDR1 as SGHTS and CDR2 as YDEGEE. This CDR3 is CASSPGHLYEQYF. The CDR3 DNA follows: TGTGCCAGCAGCCCGGGACACCTCTACGAGCAGTACTTC.

This sequence joins TRBV27 and TRBJ1-1, with D perhaps TRBD1 (5 bases). Germline V gives CDR1 MNHEY, CDR2 SMNVEV (reference sequence). With 7 bases removed from V and 12 bases from J, the gap between germline ends came to 21 bases. CDR3 length: 13 residues. CDR3 sequence reads: CASTPGGGRLSFF. The CDR3 coding sequence is TGTGCCAGCACACCAGGCGGGGGGAGACTATCTTTCTTT.

The chain combines TRBV16 with TRBJ2-5; D perhaps matches TRBD1 (5 bases). V was pared by 4 bases and J by 4 bases, with 13 bases between. CDR3 size: 14 residues. Per the germline V gene, CDR1 is KGHSY and CDR2 is FQNENV. CDR3 in DNA: TGTGCCAGCAGCCCCCGCAGGGCGTCAGAGACCCAGTACTTC. It is translated as CASSPRRASETQYF.

The rearrangement joins TRBV6-1 to TRBJ2-7, with D perhaps TRBD1 (7 bases). This CDR3 contains 15 residues. CDR1 and CDR2 from the germline V gene are MNHNS and SASEGT. V lost 5 bases and J lost 0, with 14 bases in between. The CDR3 loop reads CASSQGGRLSYEQYF. Here the CDR3 DNA reads TGTGCCAGCAGTCAGGGGGGACGGCTCTCCTACGAGCAGTACTTC.

This clone appeared a single time. CDR3 DNA sequence: TGCGCCAGCAGCCAGGCCCCCTTAGCGGGCTCCTACAATGAGCAGTTCTTC. Translating gives CASSQAPLAGSYNEQFF. V is TRBV5-1 and J is TRBJ2-1; TRBD2 aligns across 7 bases. The junction had 10 bases not matched to a gene; V was cut back by 4 bases and J by 0 bases. The CDR3 is 17 residues long. CDR1 SGHRS and CDR2 YFSETQ come from the germline V gene.

This chain joins TRBV7-9 and TRBJ1-2; tentative D call: TRBD1 (5 bases). Looked up from germline, CDR1 is SEHNR and CDR2 is FQNEAQ (reference sequence). The CDR3 is 12 amino acids. Trimming pared 5 bases from V and 4 bases from J, leaving 8 bases between. The CDR3 protein is CASSLRGYGYTF. The CDR3 DNA reads as TGTGCCAGCAGCCTAAGGGGCTATGGCTACACCTTC.

This rearrangement joins TRBV7-9 to TRBJ2-6; D unresolved. The CDR3 has 16 residues. From germline, CDR1 is SEHNR and CDR2 FQNEAQ (reference sequence). Trimming cost V 8 bases and J 4 bases, with 18 bases left between them. This CDR3 is CASFKGASSGANVLTF. The CDR3 DNA follows: TGTGCCAGCTTTAAAGGAGCGAGCTCGGGGGCCAACGTCCTGACTTTC.

The J gene is TRBJ2-7, the V gene TRBV7-2; D is possibly TRBD1 (5 bases). The germline V gene encodes CDR1 SGHTA and CDR2 FQGNSA. The V end lost 0 bases, the J end lost 0 bases, and 9 bases lay between the germline ends. CDR3 length: 15 residues. CDR3 sequence reads: CASSLAFGASYEQYF. The CDR3 DNA reads TGTGCCAGCAGCTTAGCATTTGGGGCCTCCTACGAGCAGTACTTC.

This clone was detected only once. The V gene is TRBV5-6, the J gene TRBJ2-5, with TRBD1 matching 9 bases. Germline V CDR1 and CDR2: SGHDT, YYEEEE. The CDR3 totals 15 residues. V gave up 4 bases and J gave up 5 bases; unmatched junction bases: 9. The CDR3 nucleotides are TGTGCCAGCAGCCCCCTGGGACAGGGTACGGAGACCCAGTACTTC. Translation gives CASSPLGQGTETQYF.

The CDR3 nucleotides read TGTGCCAGCAGTTCCGGGACAGTCAATCAGCCCCAGCATTTT. Translation: CASSSGTVNQPQHF. The genes are TRBV6-1 and TRBJ1-5; TRBD1 matches 7 bases. The V gene end was trimmed by 5 bases and the J gene end by 3 bases; junction bases not matched to a gene: 4. The CDR3 length is 14 residues. From germline, CDR1 is MNHNS and CDR2 SASEGT.

The chain has TRBV7-8 and TRBJ2-7, with 7 bases fitting TRBD1. Germline V gene lookup returns CDR1 SGHVS and CDR2 FQNEAQ. The CDR3 totals 15 residues. V lost 6 bases and J lost 2; bases outside the gene matches: 10. The CDR3, as DNA: TGTGCCAGCAGTTCCGCCTTGGGACAGACCTACGAGCAGTACTTC. Amino acids: CASSSALGQTYEQYF.

The V call is TRBV6-6, the J call TRBJ1-1; 7 bases align to TRBD1. CDR1 and CDR2 (germline): MNHNY, SVGAGI (reference sequence). V trimming: 6 bases; J trimming: 0 bases; junction bases outside the gene matches: 7. The CDR3 covers 15 residues. The CDR3 loop reads CASRRTGTVNTEAFF. CDR3 DNA sequence: TGTGCCAGCAGGCGTACCGGGACAGTGAACACTGAAGCTTTCTTT.

This clone was detected once. The chain is built from TRBV9 and TRBJ1-1, with TRBD1 matching 8 bases. This CDR3 spans 14 amino acids. Losses at the gene ends were 4 bases for V and 4 bases for J; bases not matched to a gene: 6. Per germline, CDR1 SGDLS and CDR2 YYNGEE. The CDR3 loop reads CASSSRDRSTEAFF. As DNA, the CDR3 is TGTGCCAGCAGCTCAAGGGACAGGAGCACTGAAGCTTTCTTT.

The chain couples TRBV5-4 to TRBJ1-4, with TRBD1 matching over 10 bases. Germline CDR1 is SGHNT and CDR2 is YYREEE (reference sequence). The junction had 4 bases not matched to a gene; V was cut back by 3 bases and J by 8 bases. This CDR3 contains 14 residues. CDR3 residues: CASSSLTGGEKLFF. CDR3 DNA sequence: TGTGCCAGCAGCTCATTGACAGGGGGCGAAAAACTGTTTTTT.

The chain couples TRBV9 to TRBJ1-2, with D possibly matching TRBD1 (6 bases). Germline lookup yields CDR1 SGDLS and CDR2 YYNGEE. The CDR3 consists of 15 residues. V was trimmed by 0 bases and J by 0 bases, leaving 9 bases between them. CDR3 amino acids: CASSVEAGANYGYTF. CDR3 DNA sequence: TGTGCCAGCAGCGTAGAGGCAGGGGCTAACTATGGCTACACCTTC. The full variable domain, rest sourced from reference TRBV9 and TRBJ1-2, is DSGVTQTPKHLITATGQRVTLRCSPRSGDLSVYWYQQSLDQGLQFLIQYYNGEERAKGNILERFSAQQFPDLHSELNLSSLELGDSALYFCASSVEAGANYGYTFGSGTRLTVV.

The gene calls are TRBV7-9 and TRBJ1-3, with a tentative D call TRBD1 (6 bases). The CDR3 length is 17 residues. V was clipped by 5 bases and J by 0 bases, with 17 bases between them. Looked up from germline, CDR1 is SEHNR and CDR2 is FQNEAQ (reference sequence). The CDR3 DNA reads as TGTGCCAGCAGCCCCGGGACACCTCGATCCTCTGGAAACACCATATATTTT. It translates to CASSPGTPRSSGNTIYF. Using reference TRBV7-9 and TRBJ1-3 for the parts outside the CDR3, the full variable domain is DTGVSQNPRHKITKRGQNVTFRCDPISEHNRLYWYRQTLGQGPEFLTYFQNEAQLEKSRLLSDRFSAERPKGSFSTLEIQRTEQGDSAMYLCASSPGTPRSSGNTIYFGEGSWLTVV.

The chain employs TRBV10-1 and TRBJ2-2; 10 nucleotides align to TRBD2. Trimming took 6 bases from V and 4 from J; bases not matched to a gene: 5. Germline values: CDR1 WNHNN, CDR2 SYGVQD (reference sequence). The CDR3 covers 15 residues. For the CDR3, the DNA is TGCGCCAGCAGCCCGACTAGCGGGTTCACCGGGGAGCTGTTTTTT. Its translation: CASSPTSGFTGELFF.

The sample holds a few counts of this clone. V usage is TRBV6-1 and J usage is TRBJ1-2; maybe TRBD1 (5 bases). This CDR3 is built from 14 residues. Germline CDR1 is MNHNS and CDR2 is SASEGT. V gave up 1 base and J gave up 7 bases, with 13 bases separating them. CDR3: CASSEEPGIGGYTF. For the CDR3, the DNA is TGTGCCAGCAGTGAAGAGCCAGGGATTGGTGGCTACACCTTC.

V usage is TRBV5-6 and J usage is TRBJ2-3; TRBD2 matches 16 bases. The CDR3 has 18 residues. V trimming: 4 bases; J trimming: 0 bases; junction bases outside the gene matches: 5. Per the germline V gene, CDR1 is SGHDT and CDR2 is YYEEEE. The CDR3 bases are TGTGCCAGCAGCCCTAGGGGACTAGCGGGGGGGAGCACAGATACGCAGTATTTT. Protein product: CASSPRGLAGGSTDTQYF.

The genes are TRBV13 and TRBJ2-1; 9 bases are a match to TRBD2. The ends lost 1 base at V and 5 bases at J; junction bases unmatched: 3. CDR3 length: 15 residues. Germline V gives CDR1 PRHDT, CDR2 FYEKMQ (reference sequence). The CDR3 loop is CASSLVSSGDNEQFF. Written as DNA, the CDR3 is TGTGCCAGCAGCTTAGTTTCTAGCGGGGACAATGAGCAGTTCTTC. The entire variable domain, with the rest obtained from reference TRBV13 and TRBJ2-1, is as follows: AAGVIQSPRHLIKEKRETATLKCYPIPRHDTVYWYQQGPGQDPQFLISFYEKMQSDKGSIPDRFSAQQFSDYHSELNMSSLELGDSALYFCASSLVSSGDNEQFFGPGTRLTVL.

DNA for the CDR3: TGCGCCAGCAGCTTTGGACAGAACCAAGAGACCCAGTACTTC. Amino acid sequence: CASSFGQNQETQYF. The rearrangement uses TRBV5-1 and TRBJ2-5; a possible D gene is TRBD1 (6 bases). V was cut by 2 bases and J by 0 bases, with 8 bases left in between. The CDR3 runs to 14 residues. Germline V gene lookup returns CDR1 SGHRS and CDR2 YFSETQ.

This rearrangement joins TRBV5-1 to TRBJ2-3, with 9 positions matching TRBD2. CDR3 size: 16 residues. V was pared by 4 bases and J by 7 bases, with 13 bases of the junction left unmatched. Germline-derived CDR1 and CDR2 are SGHRS and YFSETQ. This CDR3 is CASSPSGAGGPYTQYF. As DNA, the CDR3 is TGCGCCAGCAGCCCCTCGGGGGCGGGGGGGCCTTATACGCAGTATTTT.

The chain has TRBV5-4 and TRBJ2-3; no clear D gene. Germline values: CDR1 SGHNT, CDR2 YYREEE (reference sequence). The CDR3 is made up of 14 amino acids. Trimming removed 2 bases at V and 3 bases at J, with 10 bases between. CDR3 sequence reads: CASSFRSGTDTQYF. CDR3 coding DNA: TGTGCCAGCAGCTTTCGGTCAGGTACAGATACGCAGTATTTT.

For the CDR3, the DNA is TGTGCCAGCAGTTTTCCCCCAGGGTCCGGGTATGGCTACACCTTC. Protein sequence: CASSFPPGSGYGYTF. The chain uses TRBV28 and TRBJ1-2; tentatively, D is TRBD1 (5 bases). CDR3 length: 15 residues. V was pared by 3 bases and J by 5 bases, with 16 bases between. Looked up from germline, CDR1 is MDHEN and CDR2 is SYDVKM.

This rearrangement joins TRBV27 to TRBJ2-2; weak D call: TRBD1 (5 bases). The CDR3 is made up of 12 amino acids. Trimming took off 4 bases at V and 5 bases at J, with 5 bases between the two ends. Germline V lookup: CDR1 MNHEY, CDR2 SMNVEV (reference sequence). The CDR3 DNA reads as TGTGCCAGCAGTTCAGGGACCGGGGAGCTGTTTTTT. Its translation: CASSSGTGELFF.

The V gene is TRBV6-5, the J gene TRBJ2-3, with 7 bases lining up with TRBD1. The V gene end was trimmed by 5 bases and the J gene end by 4 bases; junction bases not matched to a gene: 6. CDR1 is MNHEY and CDR2 is SVGAGI in the germline V gene. The length of the CDR3 is 14 residues. Here the CDR3 reads CASSQSTGSDTQYF. CDR3 bases: TGTGCCAGCAGTCAGTCGACAGGGTCAGATACGCAGTATTTT.